This T cell receptor beta chain was found in a study of OX40 agonist ivuxolimab in advanced cancers. With regard to the full study: Ivuxolimab was a fully human IgG2 agonistic monoclonal antibody targeting the costimulatory receptor OX40 (CD134). Intravenous ivuxolimab was administered to patients every 2 weeks at six dose levels: 0.01, 0.1, 0.3, 1.5, 3 and 10 mg/kg. Of the roughly 52 dose-escalation patients, hepatocellular carcinoma was present in around 19, melanoma in roughly 15, renal cell carcinoma in 9 and head and neck cancer in 9. A male proportion of approximately 83% and a mean age of approximately 60 years, ranging from about 20 to 85, were recorded for the dose-escalation cohort. Prior anti-PD-1, anti-PD-L1 or anti-CTLA-4 therapy was permitted, and checkpoint inhibitors had been received by about 44% of dose-escalation patients. Partial responses were achieved by three dose-escalation patients, of whom one had hepatocellular carcinoma and two had cutaneous melanoma. Peripheral TCRbeta sequencing was intended to test whether TCR sequence diversity was altered and clonal T-cell expansion was caused by ivuxolimab. The paper reports the monotherapy dose-escalation portion (N ≈ 52 patients) of the phase I ivuxolimab trial.

The trial excluded patients who had a history of autoimmune disease or who were on systemic immunosuppression. Peripheral blood for TCR sequencing was collected from all dose cohorts at baseline, on cycle 4 day 1, and on cycle 7 day 1. Samples came from an open-label, multicenter, first-in-human phase I dose-escalation trial of ivuxolimab. Adults with locally advanced or metastatic melanoma, renal cell, hepatocellular, or head and neck squamous cell carcinoma were enrolled in the trial. Before TCR sequencing, CD4+ T cells and CD8+ T cells from peripheral blood were sorted into separate populations. General conclusions and limits of the study: The antigen specificity of the peripheral T cells that underwent clonal expansion was not determined. In the 0.1-3.0 mg/kg groups, partial responders were among the patients with the lowest normalized peripheral clonal expansion, particularly in CD8+ T cells. Low levels of normalized T-cell clonal expansion were also seen in some nonresponding patients. After ivuxolimab, more expanded clones were found on average in CD8+ T cells than in CD4+ T cells. At doses of 0.1 to 3.0 mg/kg, clonal expansion of both CD4+ and CD8+ T cells in blood was seen between baseline and week 6.

For CDR1 and CDR2, the germline V gene (reference sequence) lists SEHNR and FQNEAQ. The CDR3 holds 15 amino acids from the cysteine to the phenylalanine. Only the CDR3 portion is preserved as DNA: 45 bases, with reading frame beginning at the first base. Genomic DNA was extracted from sorted cells for sequencing of the TCRbeta CDR3 region. The immunoSEQ Assay was used for sequencing of TCRbeta CDR3 regions. This immuneACCESS table, as held by TCRdb, lists in-frame sequences with V and J called but not all clones. Of the missing ones, under half trace to an unresolved V gene in checked studies; the others have no known cause. Counted in this sample were approximately 34,000 clones; roughly 90% of them appeared once. In total, the top ten clones hold under 70% of the sample. Remarks on this clone: The clone's antigen remains unknown. No clone much larger than this one lies a single base away; base qualities are absent.

The origin of this receptor is an adult with an advanced solid tumor such as melanoma, head and neck, liver or kidney cancer. This material consisted of CD4+ or CD8+ T cells sorted from blood, taken in a trial of the OX40 agonist ivuxolimab. In this chain, TRBV7-9 is recombined with TRBJ2-5, and TRBD2 matches 8 of the central bases. The J call may not be correct, given that the DNA end is closer to TRBJ2-7. The CDR3 reads as follows: CASSYSSGEIYEQYF. The nucleotide sequence reads TGTGCCAGCAGCTATAGTAGCGGGGAGATCTACGAGCAGTACTTC.